Following are 15 T cell receptor beta chains from one sample sequenced in a study of regulatory dendritic cells for organ transplantation (dated by TCRdb to the late 2010s). The library was prepared using the immunoSEQ multiplex PCR assay. TCRdb obtained this table from immuneACCESS and retained in-frame rearrangements with V and J assigned. These tables miss some clones; where compared with another copy, unresolved V genes account for less than half of the shortfall, and the remainder is unexplained. The sample has under 35,000 clones on record, roughly 89% of them singletons. Over 0.05% of the sample is taken by the ten largest. Material: naive CD4+ T cells from blood. This sample's cell subset or site label indicates: CD45RA+ naive T cells. Receptor source: a human donor in good health.

This clone was seen only once. The chain links TRBV7-8 to TRBJ2-1; D might be TRBD2 (7 bases). The germline V gene has CDR1 SGHVS and CDR2 FQNEAQ. V was pared by 5 bases and J by 10 bases, with 21 bases between. This CDR3 comprises 15 residues. The CDR3 sequence: CASSLPSRGAGEQFF. The CDR3, as DNA: TGTGCCAGCAGCCTCCCCTCCCGGGGGGCAGGGGAGCAGTTCTTC.

V and J are TRBV15 and TRBJ1-3, with TRBD1 as a possible D gene (5 bases). The CDR3 is 14 amino acids. The V gene's germline CDR1 is LNHNV and CDR2 YYDKDF (reference sequence). Between the trimmed V and J ends, which lost 5 bases and 0 bases, there was a span of 8 bases. CDR3 coding DNA: TGTGCCACCAGCTGGGGGATCTCTGGAAACACCATATATTTT. It specifies CATSWGISGNTIYF.

The chain employs TRBV30 and TRBJ1-3; maybe TRBD1 (5 bases). The CDR3 covers 15 residues. The V and J ends lost 4 bases and 0 bases respectively, with 13 bases between them. The germline CDR1 and CDR2 sequences are GTSNPN and SVGIG (reference sequence). CDR3 in DNA: TGTGCCTGGACGATCAAAGACAGCTCTGGAAACACCATATATTTT. As protein: CAWTIKDSSGNTIYF.

CDR3 residues: CASSLSVNQPQHF. The CDR3 DNA reads as TGTGCCAGCAGTTTATCGGTGAATCAGCCCCAGCATTTT. The V gene is TRBV27, the J gene TRBJ1-5; no definite D call. The CDR3 consists of 13 residues. Germline CDR1 and CDR2: MNHEY and SMNVEV (reference sequence). V gave up 0 bases and J gave up 4 bases, with 4 bases separating them.

J is TRBJ2-7 and V is TRBV19; weak D call: TRBD2 (7 bases). CDR3 size: 14 residues. Trimming took 5 bases from V and 1 from J, leaving 12 bases between them. Germline CDR1 LNHDA, CDR2 SQIVND (reference sequence). DNA for the CDR3: TGTGCCAGTAGTTCGGGGGGCGGATCCTACGAGCAGTACTTC. The encoded protein is CASSSGGGSYEQYF.

The chain carries TRBV18 and TRBJ1-6; TRBD1 agrees at 8 bases. Germline lookup yields CDR1 KGHSH and CDR2 LQKENI. The V segment lost 0 bases and the J segment 7 bases; nucleotides outside the gene matches: 5. There are 16 residues in the CDR3. This chain's CDR3 is CASSPPGQGGNSPLHF. The CDR3 DNA is TGTGCCAGCTCACCACCAGGACAGGGTGGCAATTCACCCCTCCACTTT.

The V gene is TRBV30, the J gene TRBJ2-7, with D possibly TRBD1 on 6 matching bases. The CDR3 is 14 amino acids. The V gene's germline CDR1 is GTSNPN and CDR2 SVGIG (reference sequence). The germline V and J ends were trimmed by 2 bases and 6 bases, with 17 bases remaining between them. The CDR3 loop reads CAWSYYRVSGEQYF. In DNA form, the CDR3 reads TGTGCCTGGAGTTACTACAGGGTGTCTGGCGAGCAGTACTTC.

CDR3 sequence (DNA): TGTGCCAGCAGCCGGGACAGGGGAGATACGCAGTATTTT. Its protein is CASSRDRGDTQYF. The V gene is TRBV7-6, the J gene TRBJ2-3, with 10 nucleotides matching TRBD1. The ends lost 5 bases at V and 5 bases at J; junction bases unmatched: 1. This CDR3 comprises 13 residues. The V gene's germline CDR1 is SGHVS and CDR2 FNYEAQ.

The chain employs TRBV5-4 and TRBJ1-2; 7 bases are a match to TRBD1. This CDR3 has 15 amino acids. J gave up 4 bases and V 2 bases, and 8 bases lay outside the gene matches. Per germline, CDR1 SGHNT and CDR2 YYREEE (reference sequence). The CDR3 DNA reads TGTGCCAGCAGCTTAACAGGGGCTCCAACCTATGGCTACACCTTC. This sequence encodes CASSLTGAPTYGYTF. Full variable domain (missing parts from reference TRBV5-4 and TRBJ1-2): ETGVTQSPTHLIKTRGQQVTLRCSSQSGHNTVSWYQQALGQGPQFIFQYYREEENGRGNFPPRFSGLQFPNYSSELNVNALELDDSALYLCASSLTGAPTYGYTFGSGTRLTVV.

This sequence joins TRBV30 and TRBJ2-5; D not certain. Germline values: CDR1 GTSNPN, CDR2 SVGIG (reference sequence). The CDR3 is made up of 13 amino acids. The ends were cut back, 0 bases at V and 9 bases at J, with 14 bases in the middle. The CDR3 is CAWSVGRSAAQYF. In nucleotides, the CDR3 is TGTGCCTGGAGTGTAGGTCGGTCGGCGGCCCAGTACTTC.

The chain joins TRBV2 to TRBJ1-1; 10 nucleotides line up with TRBD1. The CDR3 consists of 16 residues. Germline V gene lookup returns CDR1 SNHLY and CDR2 FYNNEI. V was pared by 7 bases and J by 4 bases, with 12 bases of the junction left unmatched. The CDR3: CASKKRDRGGGTEAFF. As DNA, the CDR3 is TGTGCCAGCAAAAAACGGGACAGGGGAGGTGGCACTGAAGCTTTCTTT.

This sequence joins TRBV4-3 and TRBJ2-3; possible D gene TRBD2, 5 bases. The germline V gene encodes CDR1 LGHNA and CDR2 YSLEER. Trimming removed 1 base from V and 1 base from J, with 15 bases in between. CDR3 length: 17 residues. In DNA, the CDR3 is TGCGCCAGCAGCCAAGCCCGTTTCGGGGTCGGCACAGATACGCAGTATTTT. Amino acids: CASSQARFGVGTDTQYF.

The chain has TRBV30 and TRBJ1-5, with D hard to call. CDR1 and CDR2 (germline): GTSNPN, SVGIG (reference sequence). Trimming removed 3 bases from V and 3 bases from J, with 9 bases in between. This CDR3 contains 13 residues. The DNA for the CDR3 is TGTGCCTGGAGAGGGAGTACCAATCAGCCCCAGCATTTT. This sequence encodes CAWRGSTNQPQHF.

The rearrangement joins TRBV28 to TRBJ2-1; 9 positions agree with TRBD1. Germline V gene lookup returns CDR1 MDHEN and CDR2 SYDVKM. This CDR3 has 16 amino acids. Trimming at V came to 5 bases and at J to 2 bases, leaving 7 bases not matched to a gene. CDR3 DNA: TGTGCCAGCAGTCCTTCCGGGACAGGGACCTACAATGAGCAGTTCTTC. This encodes CASSPSGTGTYNEQFF.

The V gene is TRBV28, the J gene TRBJ2-7; 7 bases match TRBD2. Germline V gene data show CDR1 as MDHEN and CDR2 as SYDVKM. This CDR3 contains 15 residues. With V trimmed by 4 bases and J by 6 bases, 12 bases remained unmatched. The CDR3 spells CASSSRGLSVGEQYF. In DNA form, the CDR3 reads TGTGCCAGCAGTTCGCGGGGGTTATCGGTAGGCGAGCAGTACTTC.